This is a list of T cell receptor beta chains from one sample in a study of cytomegalovirus exposure and HLA in healthy donors. Method: immunoSEQ multiplex PCR; TCRdb's copy keeps in-frame clones and lacks some. The repertoire has about 140,000 clones, 80% of them found once; the top ten carry roughly 4.7%. The sample was PBMCs. Source of these receptors: a man aged 40-49 years in good health and CMV-seronegative. Each CDR3 is given with its conserved first and last residue. D genes are given only for firm matches. Rows give clone size only sometimes, using once, few, many, or a class for an expanded clone.

j_call | d_call | v_call | clone_size | cdr3_nt | cdr3_aa
TRBJ2-7 | . | TRBV11-3 | . | TGTGCCAGCAGCGGGGCAGGGTTAGTGACGTACGAGCAGTACTTC | CASSGAGLVTYEQYF
TRBJ2-2 | TRBD2 | TRBV30 | . | TGTGCCATGGGACTAGCGGGGGGATCGTCCGGGGAGCTGTTTTTT | CAMGLAGGSSGELFF
TRBJ2-7 | TRBD2 | TRBV14 | . | TGTGCCAGCAGATGGGGGGGCTCCTACGAGCAGTACTTC | CASRWGGSYEQYF
TRBJ2-4 | . | TRBV27 | . | TGTGCCAGCAGTTTTGCGGGGTCCTTAAACATTCAGTACTTC | CASSFAGSLNIQYF
TRBJ2-2 | . | TRBV7-2 | . | TGTGCCAGCAGCTTATTAGTACAGATCGGGGAGCTGTTTTTT | CASSLLVQIGELFF
TRBJ2-7 | TRBD2 | TRBV9 | . | TGTGCCAGCAGCCTCCAAGGTGGTAGCGGGAGAGAGCAGTACTTC | CASSLQGGSGREQYF
TRBJ1-5 | . | TRBV28 | . | TGTGCCAGCACCCGGGAAGGGAATCAGCCCCAGCATTTT | CASTREGNQPQHF
TRBJ2-7 | TRBD1 | TRBV18 | . | TGTGCCAGCTCACGTACAGGGGACTCCTACGAGCAGTACTTC | CASSRTGDSYEQYF
TRBJ1-6 | . | TRBV6-1 | . | TGTGCCAGCAGTGAATTCCCGGAGGGGGGGGGTAATTCACCCCTCCACTTT | CASSEFPEGGGNSPLHF
TRBJ2-1 | TRBD1 | TRBV6-5 | . | TGTGCCAGCAGTTACCAAGGGACAGCCTACAATGAGCAGTTCTTC | CASSYQGTAYNEQFF
TRBJ1-5 | TRBD1 | TRBV28 | . | TGTGCCAGCAGCCGAAACCGGGACAGGGGGCACCAGCCCCAGCATTTT | CASSRNRDRGHQPQHF
TRBJ1-1 | . | TRBV5-5 | few | TGTGCCAGCAGCTTACTCACGGGGGTCCGCAGCACTGAAGCTTTCTTT | CASSLLTGVRSTEAFF
TRBJ2-4 | . | TRBV29-1 | few | TGCAGCGTTGAATCCAGGGGAGACGAGGGAACTCAGTACTTC | CSVESRGDEGTQYF
TRBJ1-6 | TRBD1 | TRBV4-3 | few | TGCGCCAGCAGCCAAGGGGGACAGGGTATTAGCTCCTATAATTCACCCCTCCACTTT | CASSQGGQGISSYNSPLHF
TRBJ2-5 | TRBD2 | TRBV2 | . | TGTGCCAGCAGCCGCGAAGGACTAGCGGCCACCGACCAAGAGACCCAGTACTTC | CASSREGLAATDQETQYF
TRBJ1-1 | . | TRBV6-6 | few | TGTGCCAGCAGTTACGACCGTTCACAGGGATCTGTAGCTTTCTTT | CASSYDRSQGSVAFF
TRBJ2-2 | TRBD1 | TRBV4-3 | . | TGCGCCAGCAGCCAAGTATTTGGGACAGCCGGGGAGCTGTTTTTT | CASSQVFGTAGELFF
TRBJ1-6 | . | TRBV14 | once | TGTGCCAGCAGCCCAGGGGTTTCACCCCTCCACTTT | CASSPGVSPLHF
TRBJ1-1 | TRBD1 | TRBV6-5 | . | TGTGCCAGCAGTTACAACAGGGGGCATTTGGGGACTGAAGCTTTCTTT | CASSYNRGHLGTEAFF
TRBJ1-5 | . | TRBV5-6 | . | TGTGCCAGCAGCTTGGGTCTGGACACTTATCAGCCCCAGCATTTT | CASSLGLDTYQPQHF
TRBJ2-3 | TRBD2 | TRBV5-1 | . | TGCGCCAGCAGCCTCGGACTAGCGGGGGGCACAGATACGCAGTATTTT | CASSLGLAGGTDTQYF
TRBJ2-7 | TRBD1 | TRBV6-1 | . | TGTGCCAGCAGTGAAGCTGTCTCAGGGGGCTCCTACGAGCAGTACTTC | CASSEAVSGGSYEQYF
TRBJ2-7 | TRBD1 | TRBV7-8 | . | TGTGCCAGCAGCCCTACCGGGACAGGGGGTGACGAGCAGTACTTC | CASSPTGTGGDEQYF
TRBJ2-7 | TRBD1 | TRBV9 | . | TGTGCCAGCAGCGGACAGGGCTCCTACGAGCAGTACTTC | CASSGQGSYEQYF
TRBJ2-2 | TRBD1 | TRBV27 | . | TGTGCCAGCAGTCCCAACAGGGGGCAGGGCGGGGAGCTGTTTTTT | CASSPNRGQGGELFF
TRBJ2-1 | TRBD2 | TRBV11-2 | . | TGTGCCAGCAGCTTAGTGGGACTAGCGGGGAGCAATGAGCAGTTCTTC | CASSLVGLAGSNEQFF
TRBJ2-7 | . | TRBV7-8 | . | TGTGCCAGCAGTTCATCAGGGGGGCAGAGCTACGAGCAGTACTTC | CASSSSGGQSYEQYF
TRBJ2-3 | . | TRBV19 | . | TGTGCCAGTAGTATAGATCTATGGGATACGCAGTATTTT | CASSIDLWDTQYF
TRBJ1-5 | . | TRBV27 | . | TGTGCCAGCAGTCCGCAGGGGAAAAGTCAGCCCCAGCATTTT | CASSPQGKSQPQHF
TRBJ1-6 | TRBD1 | TRBV12-5 | . | TGTGCTAGTGTTGGCGGAGGGACAGATAATTCACCCCTCCACTTT | CASVGGGTDNSPLHF
TRBJ1-2 | TRBD1 | TRBV5-1 | . | TGCGCCAGCAGCTCCGGACAGGGTGGGGGCTACACCTTC | CASSSGQGGGYTF
TRBJ1-3 | TRBD1 | TRBV14 | . | TGTGCCAGCAGCCAATCGGGACAGACAGTATATTTT | CASSQSGQTVYF
TRBJ1-2 | . | TRBV27 | . | TGTGCCAGCAGTCCCTCGGGGGGGAACTACACCTTC | CASSPSGGNYTF
TRBJ2-1 | TRBD2 | TRBV10-1 | . | TGCGCCAGCAGTGAGTCGGGAGGGCCCCGGGGCGATGAGCAGTTCTTC | CASSESGGPRGDEQFF
TRBJ1-5 | . | TRBV7-9 | . | TGTGCCAGCAGCTTAGGCGGGAGGAGCCAGCCCCAGCATTTT | CASSLGGRSQPQHF
TRBJ1-4 | TRBD1 | TRBV10-3 | . | TGTGCCATCAACCCTCGACAGGGTGAAAAACTGTTTTTT | CAINPRQGEKLFF
TRBJ1-4 | TRBD1 | TRBV5-1 | . | TGCGCCAGCAGCCATGGGGACAGGGGGCCTGAAAAACTGTTTTTT | CASSHGDRGPEKLFF
TRBJ2-7 | TRBD2 | TRBV27 | few | TGTGCCAGCAGCCCCGGGGGGACCTACGAGCAGTACTTC | CASSPGGTYEQYF
TRBJ1-4 | . | TRBV28 | . | TGTGCCAGCAGTTCAGGGGAAGAGGGGGCTAATGAAAAACTGTTTTTT | CASSSGEEGANEKLFF
TRBJ1-6 | TRBD1 | TRBV6-4 | . | TGTGCCAGCAGCCCCGAAGGACAGGGACTCTCACCCCTCCACTTT | CASSPEGQGLSPLHF
TRBJ1-6 | . | TRBV5-1 | . | TGCGCCAGCAGCTTGGATGCAGGGTTGGGTTCACCCCTCCACTTT | CASSLDAGLGSPLHF
TRBJ2-2 | TRBD1 | TRBV5-1 | once | TGCGCCAGCACGGGACAGGCCCCGAACACCGGGGAGCTGTTTTTT | CASTGQAPNTGELFF
TRBJ1-3 | . | TRBV28 | once | TGTGCCAGCAGTTCCGGCGGGGAGGCTGGAAACACCATATATTTT | CASSSGGEAGNTIYF
TRBJ2-1 | TRBD2 | TRBV2 | . | TGTGCCAGCTTACTCAGCGTAGCGGGGGGTAATGAGCAGTTCTTC | CASLLSVAGGNEQFF
TRBJ1-5 | . | TRBV6-6 | . | TGTGCCAGCTGCCCGGGACAAAATAGCAATCAGCCCCAGCATTTT | CASCPGQNSNQPQHF
TRBJ1-2 | . | TRBV6-5 | . | TGTGCCAGCAGTTACAGGCGGCCGCAGGGCGGCTACACCTTC | CASSYRRPQGGYTF
TRBJ2-4 | TRBD1 | TRBV19 | . | TGTGCCAGTGTGATGGGACAGGGGGTTCCGTACTTC | CASVMGQGVPYF
TRBJ1-6 | . | TRBV5-4 | . | TGTGCCAGCAGCCCCGGACAGATCAATTCACCCCTCCACTTT | CASSPGQINSPLHF
TRBJ2-3 | . | TRBV20-1 | . | TGCAGTGCTACCCTTACTGGTACGCAGTATTTT | CSATLTGTQYF
TRBJ2-2 | TRBD2 | TRBV30 | . | TGTGCCTTGCTAGCGGGGGGGGGTACCGGGGAGCTGTTTTTT | CALLAGGGTGELFF
TRBJ1-1 | TRBD1 | TRBV28 | many | TGTGCCAGCAGTTTACAAACCAGGGGGCCTGAAGCTTTCTTT | CASSLQTRGPEAFF
TRBJ1-6 | TRBD1 | TRBV5-6 | . | TGTGCCAGCAGCTTGGCTCTCAGGGCCGGGGGACAGTCACCCCTCCACTTT | CASSLALRAGGQSPLHF
TRBJ2-7 | TRBD2 | TRBV27 | . | TGTGCCAGCAGTTTAACTGCTAGCGGACTCTCCTACGAGCAGTACTTC | CASSLTASGLSYEQYF
TRBJ2-3 | . | TRBV5-1 | . | TGCGCCAGCAGCTTGGGGCCGGCAGGGGCGAGCACAGATACGCAGTATTTT | CASSLGPAGASTDTQYF